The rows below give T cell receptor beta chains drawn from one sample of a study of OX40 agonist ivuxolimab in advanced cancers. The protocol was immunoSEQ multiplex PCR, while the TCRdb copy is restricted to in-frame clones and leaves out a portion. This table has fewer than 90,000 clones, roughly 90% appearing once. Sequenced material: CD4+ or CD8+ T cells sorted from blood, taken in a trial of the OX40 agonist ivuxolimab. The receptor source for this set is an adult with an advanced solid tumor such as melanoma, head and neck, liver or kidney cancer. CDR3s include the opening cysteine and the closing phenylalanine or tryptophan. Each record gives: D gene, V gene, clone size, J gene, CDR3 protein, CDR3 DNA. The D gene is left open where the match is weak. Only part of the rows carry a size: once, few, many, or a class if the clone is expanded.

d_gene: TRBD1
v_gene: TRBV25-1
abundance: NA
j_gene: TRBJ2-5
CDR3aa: CASSDPPGTGKETQYF
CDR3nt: TGTGCCAGCAGTGACCCCCCCGGGACAGGGAAAGAGACCCAGTACTTC

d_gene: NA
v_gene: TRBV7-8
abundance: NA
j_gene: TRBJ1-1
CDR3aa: CASFGPGSTEAFF
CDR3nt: NA

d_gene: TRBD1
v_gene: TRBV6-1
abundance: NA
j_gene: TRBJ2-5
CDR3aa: CASVVQGAGETQYF
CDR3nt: TGTGCCAGCGTGGTACAGGGGGCTGGGGAGACCCAGTACTTC

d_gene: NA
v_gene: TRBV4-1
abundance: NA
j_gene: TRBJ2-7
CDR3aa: CASSQVIQGKSHEQYF
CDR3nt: TGCGCCAGCAGCCAAGTGATTCAGGGGAAGAGTCACGAGCAGTACTTC

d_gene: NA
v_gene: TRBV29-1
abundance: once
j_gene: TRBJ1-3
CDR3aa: CSVSAYLSGNTIYF
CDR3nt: TGCAGCGTGTCGGCCTATCTCTCTGGAAACACCATATATTTT

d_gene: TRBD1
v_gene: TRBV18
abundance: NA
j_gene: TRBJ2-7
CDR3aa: CASSPPSRGNYEQYF
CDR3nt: TGTGCCAGCTCACCACCTAGCAGGGGGAACTACGAGCAGTACTTC

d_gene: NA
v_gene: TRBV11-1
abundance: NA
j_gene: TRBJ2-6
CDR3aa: CASSFAQEAGANVLTF
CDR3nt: TGTGCCAGCAGCTTCGCCCAGGAGGCTGGGGCCAACGTCCTGACTTTC

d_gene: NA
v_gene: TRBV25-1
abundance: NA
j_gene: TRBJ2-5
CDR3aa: CASSEPRGPQETQYF
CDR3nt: TGTGCCAGCAGTGAACCGCGGGGGCCCCAAGAGACCCAGTACTTC

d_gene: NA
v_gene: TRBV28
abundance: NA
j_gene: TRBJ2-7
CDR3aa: CASSSYSTSFVYEQYF
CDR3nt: TGTGCCAGCAGTTCCTATTCCACTAGCTTTGTTTACGAGCAGTACTTC

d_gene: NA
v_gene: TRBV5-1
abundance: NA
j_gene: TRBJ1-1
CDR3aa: CASSPGRDTEAFF
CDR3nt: TGCGCCAGCTCCCCGGGGCGCGACACTGAAGCTTTCTTT

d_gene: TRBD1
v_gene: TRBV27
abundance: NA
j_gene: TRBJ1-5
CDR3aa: CASSGTDGQGHNQPQHF
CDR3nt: TGTGCCAGCAGTGGTACTGATGGACAGGGCCACAATCAGCCCCAGCATTTT

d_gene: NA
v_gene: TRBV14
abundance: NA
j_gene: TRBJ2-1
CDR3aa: CASSPRIYNEQFF
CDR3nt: TGTGCCAGCAGCCCTAGGATCTACAATGAGCAGTTCTTC

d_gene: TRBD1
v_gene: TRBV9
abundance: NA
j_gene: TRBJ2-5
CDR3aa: CASSVNRGAETQYF
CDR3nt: TGTGCCAGCAGCGTCAACAGGGGCGCGGAGACCCAGTACTTC

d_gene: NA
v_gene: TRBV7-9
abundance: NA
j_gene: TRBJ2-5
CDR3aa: CASSKDQKETQYF
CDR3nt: TGTGCCAGCTCAAAAGACCAAAAAGAGACCCAGTACTTC

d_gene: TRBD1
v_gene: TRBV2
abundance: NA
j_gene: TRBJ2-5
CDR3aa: CASSRGTGDEETQYF
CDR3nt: TGTGCCAGCAGCCGCGGAACAGGGGATGAAGAGACCCAGTACTTC

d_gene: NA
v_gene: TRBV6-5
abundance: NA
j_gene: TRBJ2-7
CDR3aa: CASSRIIGEQYF
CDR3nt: TGTGCCAGCAGTCGGATTATTGGCGAGCAGTACTTC

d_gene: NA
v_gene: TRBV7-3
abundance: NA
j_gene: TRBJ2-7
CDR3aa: CASSLAAPGIYEQYF
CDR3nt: TGTGCCAGCAGCTTAGCAGCCCCGGGCATCTACGAGCAGTACTTC

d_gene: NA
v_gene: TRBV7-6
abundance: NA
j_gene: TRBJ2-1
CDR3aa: CASANYNEQFF
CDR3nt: TGTGCCAGCGCCAACTACAATGAGCAGTTCTTC

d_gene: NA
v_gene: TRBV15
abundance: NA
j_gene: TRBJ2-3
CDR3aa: CATSRERGGTDTQYF
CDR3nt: TGTGCCACCAGCAGAGAACGGGGTGGCACAGATACGCAGTATTTT

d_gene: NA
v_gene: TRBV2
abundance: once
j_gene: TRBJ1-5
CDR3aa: CASSRTVNQPQHF
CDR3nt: TGTGCCAGCAGCAGGACAGTCAATCAGCCCCAGCATTTT

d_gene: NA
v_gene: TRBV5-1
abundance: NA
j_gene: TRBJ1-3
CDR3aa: CASSLPGNTIYF
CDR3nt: TGCGCCAGCAGCTTGCCCGGAAACACCATATATTTT

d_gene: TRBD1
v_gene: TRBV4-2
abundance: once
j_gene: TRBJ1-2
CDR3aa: CASSRGQGGSYGYTF
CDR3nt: TGTGCCAGCAGCCGCGGACAGGGAGGAAGCTATGGCTACACCTTC

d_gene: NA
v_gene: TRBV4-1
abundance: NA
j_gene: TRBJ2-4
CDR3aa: CASSQGGSKNIQYF
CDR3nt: TGCGCCAGCAGCCAGGGGGGATCCAAAAACATTCAGTACTTC

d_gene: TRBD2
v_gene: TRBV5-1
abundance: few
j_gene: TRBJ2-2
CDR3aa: CASSLGRANTGELFF
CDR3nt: TGCGCCAGCAGCCTCGGGAGGGCGAACACCGGGGAGCTGTTTTTT

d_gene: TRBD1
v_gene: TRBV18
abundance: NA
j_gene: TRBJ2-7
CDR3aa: CASSSRDSTYEQYF
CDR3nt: TGTGCCAGCTCGTCCCGGGACAGTACCTACGAGCAGTACTTC

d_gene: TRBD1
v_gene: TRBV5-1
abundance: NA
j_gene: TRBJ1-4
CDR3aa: CASSRRGPDEKLFF
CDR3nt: TGCGCCAGCAGCCGCAGGGGGCCTGACGAAAAACTGTTTTTT

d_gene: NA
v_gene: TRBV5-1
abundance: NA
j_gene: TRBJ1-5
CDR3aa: CASSLSGQSNQPQHF
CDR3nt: TGCGCCAGCAGCTTGAGTGGGCAAAGCAATCAGCCCCAGCATTTT

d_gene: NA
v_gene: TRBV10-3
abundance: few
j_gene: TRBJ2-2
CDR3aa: CATENTGELFF
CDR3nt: TGTGCCACCGAGAACACCGGGGAGCTGTTTTTT

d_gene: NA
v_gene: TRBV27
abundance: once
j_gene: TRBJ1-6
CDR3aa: CASSFDRTSYNSPLHF
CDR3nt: TGTGCCAGCAGCTTCGACAGGACCTCCTATAATTCACCCCTCCACTTT

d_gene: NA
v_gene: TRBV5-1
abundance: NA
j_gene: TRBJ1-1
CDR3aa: CASSPYGRDEAFF
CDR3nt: TGCGCCAGCAGCCCCTACGGACGGGACGAAGCTTTCTTT

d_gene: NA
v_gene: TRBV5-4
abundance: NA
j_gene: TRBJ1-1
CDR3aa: CASSLGGLNTEAFF
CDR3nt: TGTGCCAGCAGCTTGGGGGGTTTGAACACTGAAGCTTTCTTT

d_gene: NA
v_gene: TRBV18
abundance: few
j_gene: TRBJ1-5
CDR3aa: CASSPPGSNQPQHF
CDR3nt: TGTGCCAGCTCACCACCGGGCAGCAATCAGCCCCAGCATTTT

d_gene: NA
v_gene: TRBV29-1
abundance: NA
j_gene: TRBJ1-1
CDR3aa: CSHGGGMNTEAFF
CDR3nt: TGCAGCCATGGGGGCGGTATGAACACTGAAGCTTTCTTT

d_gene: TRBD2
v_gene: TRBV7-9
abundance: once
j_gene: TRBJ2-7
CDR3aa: CASSRAGDGEQYF
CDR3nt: TGTGCCAGCAGCCGAGCGGGAGATGGCGAGCAGTACTTC

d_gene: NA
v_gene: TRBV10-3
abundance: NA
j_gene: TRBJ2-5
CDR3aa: CAISPDGRRGMTQYF
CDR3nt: TGTGCCATCAGCCCGGACGGTCGCCGGGGTATGACCCAGTACTTC

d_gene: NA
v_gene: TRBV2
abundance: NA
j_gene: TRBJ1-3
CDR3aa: CASSRARHASGNTIYF
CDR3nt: TGTGCCAGCAGCCGGGCAAGACATGCCTCTGGAAACACCATATATTTT

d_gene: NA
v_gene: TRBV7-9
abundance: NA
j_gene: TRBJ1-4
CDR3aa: CASSPRDDEKLFF
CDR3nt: TGTGCCAGCAGCCCCAGGGACGATGAAAAACTGTTTTTT

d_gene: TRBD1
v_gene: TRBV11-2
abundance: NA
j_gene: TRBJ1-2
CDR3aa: CASSLAPGGGYTF
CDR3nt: TGTGCCAGCAGCTTAGCCCCAGGGGGTGGCTACACCTTC

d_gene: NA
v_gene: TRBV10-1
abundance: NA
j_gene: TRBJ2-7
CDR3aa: CASSPGHQSREQYF
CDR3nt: TGCGCCAGCAGCCCCGGGCACCAATCTCGCGAGCAGTACTTC

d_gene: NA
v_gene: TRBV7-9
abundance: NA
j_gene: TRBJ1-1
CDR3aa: CASSFPSTEAFF
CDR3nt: TGTGCCAGCAGCTTCCCGAGCACTGAAGCTTTCTTT

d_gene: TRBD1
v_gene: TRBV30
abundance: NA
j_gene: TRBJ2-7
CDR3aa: CAWSVGRDRGRNEQYF
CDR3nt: TGTGCCTGGAGTGTAGGGCGGGACAGGGGGCGGAACGAGCAGTACTTC

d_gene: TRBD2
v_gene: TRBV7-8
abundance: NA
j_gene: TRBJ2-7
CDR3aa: CASSFPGRVYEQYF
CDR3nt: TGTGCCAGCAGCTTTCCCGGGAGGGTCTACGAGCAGTACTTC

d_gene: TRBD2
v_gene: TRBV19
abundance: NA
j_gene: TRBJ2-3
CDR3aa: CASSVRTSGVSTDTQYF
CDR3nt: TGTGCCAGTAGTGTAAGGACTAGCGGGGTGAGCACAGATACGCAGTATTTT

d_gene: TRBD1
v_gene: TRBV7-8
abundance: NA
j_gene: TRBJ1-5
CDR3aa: CASSLATAGGSNQPQHF
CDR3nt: TGTGCCAGCAGCTTAGCGACGGCAGGGGGGAGCAATCAGCCCCAGCATTTT

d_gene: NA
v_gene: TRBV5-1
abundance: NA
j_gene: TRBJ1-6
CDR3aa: CASSLAGTPLHF
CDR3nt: TGCGCCAGCAGCTTGGCCGGGACGCCCCTCCACTTT

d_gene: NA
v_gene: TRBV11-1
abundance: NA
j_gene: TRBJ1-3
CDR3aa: CASARRFGNTIYF
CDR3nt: TGTGCTTCTGCCAGGCGGTTCGGAAACACCATATATTTT

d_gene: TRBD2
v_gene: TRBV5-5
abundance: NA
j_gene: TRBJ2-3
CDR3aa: CASSFPTSGGSTDTQYF
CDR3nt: TGTGCCAGCAGCTTCCCTACTAGCGGGGGTAGCACAGATACGCAGTATTTT

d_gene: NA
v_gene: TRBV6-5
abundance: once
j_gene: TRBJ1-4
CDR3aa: CASNGAGTNEKLFF
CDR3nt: TGTGCCAGCAACGGGGCAGGGACTAATGAAAAACTGTTTTTT

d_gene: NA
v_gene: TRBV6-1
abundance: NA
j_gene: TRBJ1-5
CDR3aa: CASSEAGRGSNQPQHF
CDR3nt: TGTGCCAGCAGTGAAGCGGGCAGGGGTAGCAATCAGCCCCAGCATTTT

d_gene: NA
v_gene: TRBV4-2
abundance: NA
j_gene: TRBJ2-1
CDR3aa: CASSPGGHEDEQFF
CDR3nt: TGTGCCAGCAGCCCAGGGGGGCACGAAGATGAGCAGTTCTTC

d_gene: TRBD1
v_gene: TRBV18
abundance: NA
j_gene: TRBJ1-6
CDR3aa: CASSLNRDRENSPLHF
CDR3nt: TGTGCCAGCTCACTTAACAGGGACAGAGAGAATTCACCCCTCCACTTT

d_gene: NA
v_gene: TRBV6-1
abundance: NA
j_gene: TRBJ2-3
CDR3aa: CASRAGDFGADTQYF
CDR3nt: TGTGCCAGCAGAGCAGGGGATTTTGGCGCAGATACGCAGTATTTT